The 26 T cell receptor beta chains below were found in one sample sequenced in a study of T cell responses to AZD1222 COVID-19 vaccine. TCRdb's table, derived via immunoSEQ multiplex PCR, lists solely in-frame clones and lacks some. Of 110,000 or so clones listed, over 75% are singletons. The sample here was peripheral blood, taken 28 days after the second dose of the MenACWY control vaccine. These receptors were collected from an adult who received the MenACWY meningococcal vaccine as a control.

This chain connects TRBV7-8 to TRBJ2-1; D perhaps matches TRBD2 (6 bases). Germline lookup yields CDR1 SGHVS and CDR2 FQNEAQ. The CDR3 sequence is 11 residues long. The germline V and J ends were trimmed by 5 bases and 15 bases, with 14 bases remaining between them. CDR3 coding DNA: TGTGCCAGCAGCCTCTGGAGGGCGCGGTTCTTC. Amino acid sequence: CASSLWRARFF.

V is TRBV7-2 and J is TRBJ2-3; TRBD2 aligns across 13 bases. The V gene end was trimmed by 5 bases and the J gene end by 2 bases; junction bases not matched to a gene: 4. The CDR3 has 16 residues. From germline, CDR1 is SGHTA and CDR2 FQGNSA. The CDR3 nucleotides are TGTGCCAGCAGCCCGGGACTAGCGGGGATCACAGATACGCAGTATTTT. Translation gives CASSPGLAGITDTQYF.

The chain joins TRBV3-1 (or the pseudogene TRBV3-2) to TRBJ2-3, with 7 bases fitting TRBD2. Germline loops: CDR1 LGHDT, CDR2 YNNKEL (reference sequence). The V segment lost 1 base and the J segment 0 bases; nucleotides outside the gene matches: 4. CDR3 length: 16 amino acids. CDR3 nucleotides: TGTGCCAGCAGCCAAGGACTAGCCCTTAGCACAGATACGCAGTATTTT. Translating gives CASSQGLALSTDTQYF.

V is TRBV10-3 and J is TRBJ1-6; D possibly corresponds to TRBD1 (5 bases). The V end lost 6 bases, the J end lost 9 bases, and 18 bases lay between the germline ends. From germline, CDR1 is ENHRY and CDR2 SYGVKD. The CDR3 spans 15 residues. CDR3 in DNA: TGTGCCATCAGCACCAGTGGGCAGGGTGGTTCACCCCTCCACTTT. Amino acids: CAISTSGQGGSPLHF.

Regarding this clone: The same CDR3 can be traced to other DNA sequences in this sample. This chain uses TRBV18 with TRBJ2-5; D not certain. The V end was cut by 2 bases, the J end by 5 bases, with 3 bases between. Germline V gene sequence: CDR1 KGHSH, CDR2 LQKENI. This CDR3 has 11 residues. This chain's CDR3 is CASSPFETQYF. The CDR3 DNA reads TGTGCCAGCTCACCATTCGAGACCCAGTACTTC.

V and J are TRBV19 and TRBJ1-1; TRBD1 is a possible D gene (5 bases). The CDR3 runs to 16 residues. Trimming took 0 bases from V and 2 from J, leaving 13 bases between them. Germline CDR1 and CDR2: LNHDA and SQIVND (reference sequence). The CDR3 protein is CASSIDLGQGNTEAFF. CDR3 coding DNA: TGTGCCAGTAGTATAGATCTTGGGCAGGGTAACACTGAAGCTTTCTTT.

The V and J genes are TRBV21-1 and TRBJ1-3; no DNA check was done on the table's D call, TRBD1. TRBV21-1 is listed as a pseudogene. The CDR3 sequence is 15 residues long. CDR3 sequence reads: CASRPIPDSGNTIYF. CDR3 DNA: TGTGCCAGCAGACCCATACCAGACTCTGGAAACACCATATATTTT.

The gene calls are TRBV28 and TRBJ2-3; 7 bases line up with TRBD2. The junction had 1 base not matched to a gene; V was cut back by 5 bases and J by 2 bases. Germline V gives CDR1 MDHEN, CDR2 SYDVKM. This CDR3 comprises 13 residues. CDR3 residues: CASSRGVTDTQYF. CDR3 coding DNA: TGTGCCAGCAGTCGGGGGGTCACAGATACGCAGTATTTT.

The chain links TRBV25-1 to TRBJ2-1, with D hard to call. Trimming took off 2 bases at V and 5 bases at J, with 7 bases between the two ends. The CDR3 loop spans 13 amino acids. CDR1 MGHDK and CDR2 SYGVNS come from the germline V gene. The CDR3 DNA reads as TGTGCCAGCAGTGAACCTAGAGACAATGAGCAGTTCTTC. Residues: CASSEPRDNEQFF.

The chain uses TRBV5-6 and TRBJ2-7; TRBD1 matches at 8 bases. The germline gives CDR1 SGHDT, CDR2 YYEEEE. The CDR3 covers 18 residues. The V gene end was trimmed by 1 base and the J gene end by 2 bases; junction bases not matched to a gene: 14. The DNA of the CDR3 is TGTGCCAGCAGCTTGACATCCACCGGGACAGGACGAGCCTACGAGCAGTACTTC. Protein: CASSLTSTGTGRAYEQYF.

By share, this clone counts as medium-sized. The chain is built from TRBV28 and TRBJ1-4; no clear D gene. The CDR3 covers 12 residues. Germline-derived CDR1 and CDR2 are MDHEN and SYDVKM. Trimming pared 8 bases from V and 6 bases from J, leaving 10 bases between. The CDR3 nucleotides are TGTGCCAGCTGCGACCCCGATGAAAAACTGTTTTTT. It translates to CASCDPDEKLFF.

The chain uses TRBV5-4 and TRBJ2-7; 8 bases line up with TRBD1. Trimming took 4 bases from V and 0 from J; bases not matched to a gene: 3. Germline V lookup: CDR1 SGHNT, CDR2 YYREEE (reference sequence). The CDR3 consists of 14 residues. CDR3 region: CASSKDRASYEQYF. The CDR3 coding sequence is TGTGCCAGCAGCAAGGACAGGGCCTCCTACGAGCAGTACTTC.

The genes are TRBV3-1 (or the pseudogene TRBV3-2) and TRBJ2-2; either TRBD1 or TRBD2 may fit D (7 bases each). Germline V CDR1 and CDR2: LGHDT, YNNKEL (reference sequence). The CDR3 has 17 amino acids. The V and J ends lost 3 bases and 2 bases respectively, with 16 bases between them. The DNA of the CDR3 is TGTGCCAGCAGCCACAGGCAGGGGGGGAGAAACACCGGGGAGCTGTTTTTT. As protein: CASSHRQGGRNTGELFF.

This chain connects TRBV10-3 to TRBJ1-5, with a possible D match to TRBD1 (5 bases). Deletions cut 6 bases from V and 4 bases from J, with 13 bases between. Germline CDR1 ENHRY, CDR2 SYGVKD. The CDR3 is made up of 14 amino acids. The CDR3 loop is CAIRGTGVNQPQHF. The DNA of the CDR3 is TGTGCCATCAGGGGGACGGGAGTTAATCAGCCCCAGCATTTT.

The chain carries TRBV5-1 and TRBJ2-7, with D hard to call. The germline CDR1 and CDR2 sequences are SGHRS and YFSETQ. This CDR3 is built from 15 residues. Trimming shortened V by 4 bases and J by 0 bases, and 14 bases separated the two germline ends. The CDR3 region has the DNA TGCGCCAGCAGCCCGGGTGTGGCCCTCTCCTACGAGCAGTACGTC. Residues: CASSPGVALSYEQYV.

This chain links TRBV19 with TRBJ2-3; 9 nucleotides align to TRBD2. V lost 9 bases to trimming and J lost 1 base; unmatched junction nucleotides: 5. The CDR3 is 14 residues long. CDR1 is LNHDA, CDR2 SQIVND, per germline (reference sequence). The CDR3, as DNA: TGTGCCAGCCCGAGACTAGCGGGCACAGATACGCAGTATTTT. This encodes CASPRLAGTDTQYF.

This clone was counted a few times. This chain joins TRBV3-1 (or the pseudogene TRBV3-2) and TRBJ1-1; 8 nucleotides match TRBD1. Germline V gene lookup returns CDR1 LGHDT and CDR2 YNNKEL (reference sequence). V was pared by 4 bases and J by 1 base, with 2 bases of the junction left unmatched. The CDR3 totals 14 residues. DNA of the CDR3: TGTGCCAGCAGCCGGGACAGGAGGAACACTGAAGCTTTCTTT. Translated, it gives CASSRDRRNTEAFF.

The chain uses TRBV5-6 and TRBJ1-2, with D perhaps TRBD1 (6 bases). The CDR3 is 15 residues long. Trimming removed 5 bases at V and 8 bases at J, with 22 bases between. The germline V gene encodes CDR1 SGHDT and CDR2 YYEEEE. This CDR3 is CASSLRPGQLGGYTF. CDR3 sequence (DNA): TGTGCCAGCAGTCTCAGACCGGGACAACTCGGGGGCTACACCTTC.

The chain couples TRBV18 to TRBJ1-4, with TRBD1 matching over 7 bases. The CDR3 runs to 17 residues. Germline-derived CDR1 and CDR2 are KGHSH and LQKENI. The junction had 12 bases not matched to a gene; V was cut back by 4 bases and J by 4 bases. CDR3 loop: CASSHGSDRAYNEKLFF. The CDR3 region has the DNA TGTGCCAGCTCACACGGGTCCGACAGGGCGTATAATGAAAAACTGTTTTTT.

This clone appeared once. The J gene is TRBJ2-3, the V gene TRBV5-1, with D hard to call. With 3 bases removed from V and 2 bases from J, the gap between germline ends came to 4 bases. The V gene's germline CDR1 is SGHRS and CDR2 YFSETQ. The CDR3 contains 12 residues. CDR3 in DNA: TGCGCCAGCAGCTCCCCCACAGATACGCAGTATTTT. Residues: CASSSPTDTQYF.

This clone appeared a few times. The V call is TRBV15, the J call TRBJ1-1; D may be TRBD1 (5 bases). The germline V and J ends were trimmed by 4 bases and 0 bases, with 9 bases remaining between them. Germline V gene data show CDR1 as LNHNV and CDR2 as YYDKDF (reference sequence). This CDR3 is built from 14 residues. The CDR3 loop is CATSIDSLNTEAFF. The CDR3 nucleotides are TGTGCCACCAGCATCGACAGTCTGAACACTGAAGCTTTCTTT.

This CDR3 is CASSPPGTGGNTIYF. The CDR3 nucleotides read TGTGCCAGCAGCCCTCCCGGGACCGGCGGAAACACCATATATTTT. The genes are TRBV3-1 (or the pseudogene TRBV3-2) and TRBJ1-3; a weak D match, TRBD1 (5 bases). Germline loops: CDR1 LGHDT, CDR2 YNNKEL (reference sequence). This CDR3 spans 15 amino acids. V shed 4 bases and J shed 4 bases, with 14 bases lying between them.

CDR3: CASWTVFDEKLFF. The CDR3 nucleotides read TGTGCCAGTTGGACAGTTTTTGATGAAAAACTGTTTTTT. The gene calls are TRBV28 and TRBJ1-4; D may be TRBD1 (6 bases). The germline CDR1 and CDR2 sequences are MDHEN and SYDVKM. V lost 9 bases and J lost 6, with 14 bases in between. The CDR3 loop spans 13 amino acids.

The chain recombines TRBV28 with TRBJ1-2; D call uncertain. Per germline, CDR1 MDHEN and CDR2 SYDVKM. The CDR3 is 14 residues long. Trimming removed 6 bases at V and 4 bases at J, with 15 bases between. The CDR3 loop reads CASSPSGAGYGYTF. CDR3 nucleotides: TGTGCCAGCAGCCCCAGTGGTGCGGGCTATGGCTACACCTTC.

The CDR3 nucleotides are TGTGCCAGCAGCTCGACAGACTATGGCTACACCTTC. This translates into CASSSTDYGYTF. V gene TRBV7-9 combines with J gene TRBJ1-2; D possibly corresponds to TRBD1 (5 bases). CDR1 and CDR2 (germline): SEHNR, FQNEAQ (reference sequence). V was trimmed by 4 bases and J by 3 bases, leaving 6 bases between them. This CDR3 comprises 12 residues.

The chain employs TRBV4-1 and TRBJ2-5, with D maybe TRBD1 (5 bases). V shed 1 base and J shed 6 bases, with 12 bases lying between them. The CDR3 consists of 14 residues. Germline V lookup: CDR1 MGHRA, CDR2 YSYEKL. The CDR3 sequence: CASSQGSRVKTQYF. In DNA, the CDR3 is TGCGCCAGCAGCCAAGGTAGCAGGGTGAAGACCCAGTACTTC.